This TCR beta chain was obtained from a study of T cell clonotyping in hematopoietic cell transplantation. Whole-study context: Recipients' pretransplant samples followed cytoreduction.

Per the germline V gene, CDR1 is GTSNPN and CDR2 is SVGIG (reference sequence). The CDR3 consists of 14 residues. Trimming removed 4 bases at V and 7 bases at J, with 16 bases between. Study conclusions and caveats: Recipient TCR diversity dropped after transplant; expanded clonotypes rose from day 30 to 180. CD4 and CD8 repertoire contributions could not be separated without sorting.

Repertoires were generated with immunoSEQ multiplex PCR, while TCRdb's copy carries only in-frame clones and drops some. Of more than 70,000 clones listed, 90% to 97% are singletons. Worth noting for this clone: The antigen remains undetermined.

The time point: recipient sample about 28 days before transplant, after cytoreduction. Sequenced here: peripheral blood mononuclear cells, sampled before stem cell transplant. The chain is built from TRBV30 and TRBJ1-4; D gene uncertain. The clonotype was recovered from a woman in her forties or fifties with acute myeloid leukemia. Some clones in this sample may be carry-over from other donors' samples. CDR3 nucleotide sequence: TGTGCCTGGATCGCCAGAGAAGAGGGTGAAAAACTGTTTTTT. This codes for CAWIAREEGEKLFF.